A selection of T cell receptor beta chains follows, all from one sample in a study of shared clonotypes between healthy human individuals. The protocol was immunoSEQ multiplex PCR, while the TCRdb copy is restricted to in-frame clones and leaves out a portion. Of 650,000 to 800,000 clones in the sample, roughly 94% were seen once. Sequenced sample: naive CD8+ T cells sorted from blood. These receptors were obtained from a man younger than 45 in good health. The CDR3 runs from the conserved cysteine through the conserved F or W. Fields, in order: clone size, V gene, D gene, J gene, CDR3 DNA, CDR3 protein. A D gene is named only where the DNA matches it firmly. The size field is filled for only some rows; it gives once, few, many or a size class.

size: -
V: TRBV11-2
D: -
J: TRBJ2-3
DNA: TGTGCCAGCAGCTTAGCCTTTAGGGGCACAGATACGCAGTATTTT
CDR3: CASSLAFRGTDTQYF

size: -
V: TRBV7-9
D: -
J: TRBJ1-1
DNA: TGTGCCAGCAGTTCCGGGACGGGCAAAGCTTTCTTT
CDR3: CASSSGTGKAFF

size: once
V: TRBV9
D: -
J: TRBJ1-2
DNA: TGTGCCAGCAGCTCCCGGACAGATGGCTACACCTTC
CDR3: CASSSRTDGYTF

size: -
V: TRBV10-3
D: TRBD1
J: TRBJ2-1
DNA: TGTGCCATCAGTGAGCCTGGGACAGTGTACAATGAGCAGTTCTTC
CDR3: CAISEPGTVYNEQFF

size: -
V: TRBV9
D: -
J: TRBJ2-5
DNA: TGTGCCAGCAGCAGCGATCTGCCCCAAGAGACCCAGTACTTC
CDR3: CASSSDLPQETQYF

size: -
V: TRBV7-9
D: TRBD2
J: TRBJ2-1
DNA: TGTGCCAGCAGCTTACCTAGCGGGAGAGGTAATGAGCAGTTCTTC
CDR3: CASSLPSGRGNEQFF

size: -
V: TRBV27
D: -
J: TRBJ1-5
DNA: TGTGCCAGCAGTTTATCCCGCCCAGGGACTCAGCCCCAGCATTTT
CDR3: CASSLSRPGTQPQHF

size: -
V: TRBV6-6
D: -
J: TRBJ2-7
DNA: TGTGCCAGCAGTTACATGAGCGTCAGCGAGCAGTACTTC
CDR3: CASSYMSVSEQYF

size: -
V: TRBV10-3
D: -
J: TRBJ1-1
DNA: TGTGCCATCAGTGAGGCCAGGCAGACACTACCTGAAGCTTTCTTT
CDR3: CAISEARQTLPEAFF

size: -
V: TRBV10-1
D: TRBD1
J: TRBJ1-1
DNA: TGCGCCAGCAGTGAAGAGACAGGGCCCACTGAAGCTTTCTTT
CDR3: CASSEETGPTEAFF

size: -
V: TRBV15
D: TRBD1
J: TRBJ2-7
DNA: TGTGCCACCAGCAGAGAGTACAGGGGGCTCTACGAGCAGTACTTC
CDR3: CATSREYRGLYEQYF

size: -
V: TRBV9
D: TRBD1
J: TRBJ2-3
DNA: TGTGCCAGCAGCGTGACAGGGGCAACAGATACGCAGTATTTT
CDR3: CASSVTGATDTQYF

size: few
V: TRBV5-4
D: -
J: TRBJ2-2
DNA: TGTGCCAGCAGCTTGGTTGGGGAAGGCGGGGAGCTGTTTTTT
CDR3: CASSLVGEGGELFF

size: few
V: TRBV4-1
D: TRBD2
J: TRBJ2-1
DNA: TGCGCCAGCAGCTTAGTAGCGGGGAGCTCCTACAATGAGCAGTTCTTC
CDR3: CASSLVAGSSYNEQFF

size: -
V: TRBV7-8
D: -
J: TRBJ1-1
DNA: TGTGCCAGCAGCCACGGACAGACGAACACTGAAGCTTTCTTT
CDR3: CASSHGQTNTEAFF

size: -
V: TRBV9
D: TRBD2
J: TRBJ2-1
DNA: TGTGCCAGCAGCCTCAATCCGGGACTAGCGGGAGTAGGCAATGAGCAGTTCTTC
CDR3: CASSLNPGLAGVGNEQFF

size: -
V: TRBV19
D: -
J: TRBJ1-1
DNA: TGTGCCAGTAGTATACAGGGCACTGAAGCTTTCTTT
CDR3: CASSIQGTEAFF

size: once
V: TRBV19
D: TRBD2
J: TRBJ2-1
DNA: TGTGCCAGTAGTACGACTAGCGGGTTTAACAATGAGCAGTTCTTC
CDR3: CASSTTSGFNNEQFF

size: -
V: TRBV27
D: TRBD2
J: TRBJ2-7
DNA: TGTGCCAGCAGTTTCTTTAGCGGGAGATCCCCCTACGAGCAGTACTTC
CDR3: CASSFFSGRSPYEQYF

size: -
V: TRBV12-5
D: TRBD1
J: TRBJ2-5
DNA: TGTGCTAGTGCCGCAGGGGGAGAGACCCAGTACTTC
CDR3: CASAAGGETQYF

size: -
V: TRBV7-7
D: TRBD2
J: TRBJ2-3
DNA: TGTGCCAGCAGCTTTACTAGCGATCGCACAGATACGCAGTATTTT
CDR3: CASSFTSDRTDTQYF

size: -
V: TRBV9
D: -
J: TRBJ2-5
DNA: TGTGCCAGCAGCCGTCAGACGGGACAACAAAAAGAGACCCAGTACTTC
CDR3: CASSRQTGQQKETQYF

size: -
V: TRBV29-1
D: -
J: TRBJ2-2
DNA: TGCAGCGTCACGCTGACAAATTCCGGGGAGCTGTTTTTT
CDR3: CSVTLTNSGELFF

size: -
V: TRBV13
D: -
J: TRBJ2-2
DNA: TGTGCCAGCAGCTTTGCCGGGGAGCTGTTTTTT
CDR3: CASSFAGELFF

size: few
V: TRBV15
D: TRBD2
J: TRBJ2-1
DNA: TGTGCCACCGGTCGGACTAGCGGGACCAATGAGCAGTTCTTC
CDR3: CATGRTSGTNEQFF

size: -
V: TRBV2
D: TRBD1
J: TRBJ2-1
DNA: TGTGCCAGGGGGACAGCTTACAATGAGCAGTTCTTC
CDR3: CARGTAYNEQFF

size: -
V: TRBV4-1
D: -
J: TRBJ1-2
DNA: TGCGCCAGCAGCCCTCTGGGGGCAGGGCTGGCGGGGTATGGCTACACCTTC
CDR3: CASSPLGAGLAGYGYTF

size: -
V: TRBV28
D: TRBD1
J: TRBJ1-5
DNA: TGTGCCAGCACGACCAATAGACAGGGGTCATATAGCAATCAGCCCCAGCATTTT
CDR3: CASTTNRQGSYSNQPQHF

size: -
V: TRBV2
D: -
J: TRBJ2-7
DNA: TGTGCCAGCAGTGACCGGGCGGTTAGCTCCTACGAGCAGTACTTC
CDR3: CASSDRAVSSYEQYF

size: -
V: TRBV19
D: TRBD2
J: TRBJ2-3
DNA: TGTGCCAGTAGTATCGGGCTAGCGGGAAGCACAGATACGCAGTATTTT
CDR3: CASSIGLAGSTDTQYF

size: -
V: TRBV7-9
D: TRBD2
J: TRBJ2-5
DNA: TGTGCCAGCAGCCCGGGGAGGGTGGAGACCCAGTACTTC
CDR3: CASSPGRVETQYF

size: -
V: TRBV4-1
D: TRBD2
J: TRBJ2-5
DNA: TGCGCCAGCAGCCAAGACGCGGGGGGAGGGACCCAGTACTTC
CDR3: CASSQDAGGGTQYF

size: once
V: TRBV13
D: TRBD1
J: TRBJ1-1
DNA: TGTGCCAGCAGAAGACAGGGGGCGCAAGCTGAAGCTTTCTTT
CDR3: CASRRQGAQAEAFF

size: -
V: TRBV11-1
D: TRBD1
J: TRBJ2-7
DNA: TGTGCCAGCAGCTTTCCAGGGGGTAGTTACGAGCAGTACTTC
CDR3: CASSFPGGSYEQYF

size: -
V: TRBV4-3
D: -
J: TRBJ2-1
DNA: TGCGCCAGCAGCCAAGATCTAGGCGAGAACTCCTACAATGAGCAGTTCTTC
CDR3: CASSQDLGENSYNEQFF

size: few
V: TRBV7-8
D: -
J: TRBJ1-2
DNA: TGTGCCAGCAGCTTAGATGAGCAGGACAGCTATGGCTACACCTTC
CDR3: CASSLDEQDSYGYTF

size: -
V: TRBV6-5
D: -
J: TRBJ2-7
DNA: TGTGCCAGCAATAAACAGGGACACCATTACGAGCAGTACTTC
CDR3: CASNKQGHHYEQYF

size: -
V: TRBV27
D: TRBD1
J: TRBJ1-5
DNA: TGTGCCAGCAGTTTTGTCCGAACAGGGGGCTTAACTCAGCCCCAGCATTTT
CDR3: CASSFVRTGGLTQPQHF

size: -
V: TRBV10-3
D: TRBD1
J: TRBJ2-5
DNA: TGTGCCATCAGCGAAACAGGGGAAGGGGAGACCCAGTACTTC
CDR3: CAISETGEGETQYF

size: -
V: TRBV7-9
D: -
J: TRBJ2-1
DNA: TGTGCCAGCAGCTTAGTTTCTCTCGGGGATTACAATGAGCAGTTCTTC
CDR3: CASSLVSLGDYNEQFF

size: -
V: TRBV27
D: -
J: TRBJ2-1
DNA: TGTGCCAGCAGTTTATCGCAGGGTTTGGTCAACAATGAGCAGTTCTTC
CDR3: CASSLSQGLVNNEQFF

size: -
V: TRBV2
D: -
J: TRBJ2-7
DNA: TGTGCCAGCAGCGCACTCGAAAAGGGGGAGCAGTACTTC
CDR3: CASSALEKGEQYF

size: -
V: TRBV4-1
D: -
J: TRBJ2-7
DNA: TGCGCCAGCAGCCAAGTTGGGGTCTCCGAGCAGTACTTC
CDR3: CASSQVGVSEQYF